These T cell receptor beta chains were read from a single sample in a study of identical twins. TCRdb redid the calling of the 5' RACE reads with MiXCR, one entry per CDR3 protein. The data contain about 890,000 distinct CDR3 sequences, 10% to 15% of them singletons. In addition, the sample was reused for a study of yellow fever vaccine responses in identical twins.

Sample: PBMCs. Receptors originate from a woman younger than 35 in good health. Each CDR3 is given without its conserved first and last residue.

>TRBV13|TRBJ2-3
ASSPPGSGGTDTQY
>TRBV7-8|TRBJ2-1
ASSLAGQVGYNEQF
>TRBV6-1|TRBJ2-3
ASSELAGRGGDTQY
>TRBV29-1|TRBJ1-3
SVYNPDPGNTIY
>TRBV28|TRBJ1-1
ASSLLSQNTEAF
>TRBV28|TRBJ1-3
ASRLQGNSGNTIY
>TRBV12-3/TRBV12-4|TRBJ1-2
ASSWTVANYGYT
>TRBV28|TRBJ1-4
ASGSPNEKLF
>TRBV29-1|TRBJ1-1
SVEGYKGDTEAF
>TRBV6-2/TRBV6-3|TRBJ2-2
ASSYGPGGGELF
>TRBV28|TRBJ2-1
ASSRYERYSYTTNEQF
>TRBV7-2|TRBJ2-3
ASSPFRTGVGRDTQY
>TRBV20-1|TRBJ2-7
SARREAPTYEQY
>TRBV11-2|TRBJ2-3
ASSLRGRSTDTQY
>TRBV12-3/TRBV12-4|TRBJ1-5
ASSLGSEAQH
>TRBV5-1|TRBJ1-2
ASSLGRDWGYT